The T cell receptor (beta chain) under discussion was sequenced for a study of vaccination effects on CD4 cells after COVID-19. Whole-study results and caveats: Healthy vaccine recipients' vaccine-induced clones were almost all SARS-CoV-2 mono-reactive. Few convalescent patients, and no early post-infection timepoints, were available to the study.

With 5 bases clipped from V and 1 base from J, the junction kept 8 bases outside the gene matches. Germline CDR1 is LNHDA and CDR2 is SQIVND (reference sequence). The CDR3 extends over 17 amino acids. Details on this clone: Its antigen is not known.

Within the ViraFEST assay, antigen-specific CD4+ T cells underwent expansion with viral peptide pools prior to sequencing. Scientists isolated CD4+ T cells after a roughly ten-day culture period ended. The protocol was immunoSEQ multiplex PCR, while the TCRdb copy is restricted to in-frame clones and leaves out a portion. The table has 70,000 to 95,000 clones, around 70% seen once. V gene TRBV19 combines with J gene TRBJ2-6; 7 positions agree with TRBD1. The sample consisted of CD4+ T cells from PBMCs cultured with HCoV-229E spike peptides, taken before COVID-19 vaccination. This TCR came from a human donor who received a COVID-19 vaccine. The CDR3 reads CASSATGVPSGANVLTF. The CDR3 bases are TGTGCCAGTAGTGCTACAGGGGTTCCTTCTGGGGCCAACGTCCTGACTTTC.